This T cell receptor beta chain comes out of a study of T cells in localized non-small cell lung cancer. Generated by immunoSEQ multiplex PCR, the TCRdb table keeps only in-frame clones and is missing some. The data show 100,000 to 150,000 clones, about 90% seen once. Trimming removed 0 bases from V and 4 bases from J; junction bases left unmatched: 3. From germline, CDR1 is SNHLY and CDR2 FYNNEI. This CDR3 comprises 17 residues. The chain is built from TRBV2 and TRBJ2-3; 14 bases align to TRBD2. Material: peripheral blood, obtained before any cancer treatment. The source is a female donor older than 55 with stage I lung adenocarcinoma. The CDR3 bases are TGTGCCAGCAGTGAAGCGGGACTAGCGGGAGTGGCAGATACGCAGTATTTT. Protein sequence: CASSEAGLAGVADTQYF.